Listed here are 10 T cell receptor beta chains from one sample, sequenced in a study of CD8 T cells in ankylosing spondylitis (dated by TCRdb to the late 2010s). Libraries were prepared through 5' RACE. The data were produced on an Illumina HiSeq 2500. Through fastp at Q25 and MiXCR, TCRdb rebuilt clones from the public reads, retaining in-frame beta chains. Rows with one shared CDR3 protein collapse into an entry with the most common genes and DNA. The sample table contains about 150,000 distinct CDR3 sequences; only one count was recorded for 30% to 40% of them. The ten largest clones capture 6% of the sample. The sample taken for sequencing was synovial fluid, either unsorted or a sorted T cell fraction (not recorded which). The receptors stem from a male donor with ankylosing spondylitis.

The rearrangement links TRBV20-1 to TRBJ2-1; possibly TRBD1 for D (5 bases). Germline CDR1 reads DFQATT; CDR2 reads SNEGSKA (reference sequence). Trimming pared 3 bases from V and 4 bases from J, leaving 22 bases between. The length of the CDR3 is 17 residues. The CDR3 is CSASSWGRVSGYNEQFF. CDR3 nucleotides: TGCAGTGCTAGTTCGTGGGGCCGGGTGTCAGGATACAATGAGCAGTTCTTC.

The J gene is TRBJ1-5, the V gene TRBV12-3 or TRBV12-4; no reliable D call. Trimming left V 4 bases short and J 2 bases short, with 3 bases between. The CDR3 loop spans 12 amino acids. The CDR3 coding sequence is TGTGCCAGCAGTTCTCGCAATCAGCCCCAGCATTTT. Translation gives CASSSRNQPQHF.

This clonotype was counted ten times or more. This sequence joins TRBV20-1 and TRBJ2-3; D assignment may be TRBD1 or TRBD2 (5 bases each). Looked up from germline, CDR1 is DFQATT and CDR2 is SNEGSKA (reference sequence). The CDR3 spans 17 residues. The V gene lost 3 bases and the J gene lost 1 base, with 20 bases spanning the gap. CDR3 residues: CSARGAGTAWGTDTQYF. Written as DNA, the CDR3 is TGCAGTGCTAGGGGTGCCGGGACGGCTTGGGGCACAGATACGCAGTATTTT.

The chain has TRBV19 and TRBJ1-1; no firm D call. The CDR3 sequence is 14 residues long. Trimming left V 1 base short and J 4 bases short, with 10 bases between. Germline values: CDR1 LNHDA, CDR2 SQIVND (reference sequence). The CDR3 DNA sequence: TGTGCCAGTAGTATAGGAGTCTGGGGCACTGAAGCTTTCTTT. Translated, it gives CASSIGVWGTEAFF.

Ten or more counts support this clonotype. The chain joins TRBV28 to TRBJ2-1, with 8 bases that match TRBD1. Germline V gives CDR1 MDHEN, CDR2 SYDVKM. This CDR3 has 16 residues. The junction had 15 bases not matched to a gene; V was cut back by 5 bases and J by 9 bases. In nucleotides, the CDR3 is TGTGCCAGCAGTCCTCCCCCGGGGACAGGCACTACTGAGCAGTTCTTC. Amino acid sequence: CASSPPPGTGTTEQFF.

The V and J genes are TRBV6-1 and TRBJ2-1; TRBD1 matches at 7 bases. Germline-derived CDR1 and CDR2 are MNHNS and SASEGT. This CDR3 is 14 amino acids long. The trim removed 4 bases at V and 8 bases at J, leaving 8 bases unmatched. The CDR3 sequence: CASSVYRGRDEQFF. The CDR3 region has the DNA TGTGCCAGCAGTGTGTACAGGGGTCGGGATGAGCAGTTCTTC.

V usage is TRBV30 and J usage is TRBJ2-7; 7 nucleotides agree with TRBD2. The ends lost 0 bases at V and 3 bases at J; junction bases unmatched: 14. Germline V CDR1 and CDR2: GTSNPN, SVGIG (reference sequence). This CDR3 contains 17 residues. This CDR3 reads CAWSVTGAGREFYEQYF. The CDR3 nucleotides are TGTGCCTGGAGTGTAACTGGAGCGGGACGGGAGTTCTACGAGCAGTACTTC.

This clonotype has only a few counts. The chain carries TRBV6-2 or TRBV6-3 and TRBJ2-5; D possibly corresponds to TRBD2 (5 bases). This CDR3 contains 14 residues. The germline gives CDR1 MNHEY, CDR2 SVGEGT. Trimming stripped 4 bases from V and 5 bases from J, with 14 bases between. Here the CDR3 DNA reads TGTGCCAGCAGTTCGCCGGCAAGAGGGGAGACCCAGTACTTC. The encoded protein is CASSSPARGETQYF.

This clonotype has more than one count but fewer than ten. The gene calls are TRBV2 and TRBJ1-1; tentative D call: TRBD1 (6 bases). CDR1 and CDR2 (germline): SNHLY, FYNNEI. The CDR3 extends over 14 amino acids. Trimming pared 4 bases from V and 8 bases from J, leaving 17 bases between. The DNA for the CDR3 is TGTGCCAGCAGTGTTTACACGGGACACTTCGAAGCTTTCTTT. This codes for CASSVYTGHFEAFF.

This clonotype was detected a few times. The rearrangement uses TRBV7-3 and TRBJ2-2; TRBD1 or TRBD2 may be the D gene (5 bases each). The CDR3 totals 15 residues. V was trimmed by 5 bases and J by 1 base, leaving 11 bases between them. Germline CDR1 and CDR2: SGHTA and FQGTGA. The CDR3 is CASSPGPMNTGELFF. The CDR3 nucleotides are TGTGCCAGCAGCCCGGGACCTATGAACACCGGGGAGCTGTTTTTT.